A selection of T cell receptor beta chains follows, all from one sample in a study of blood T cell repertoires in COVID-19. Profiled with immunoSEQ multiplex PCR; TCRdb holds only in-frame clones, not every one. The data show roughly 170,000 clones, 88% seen once. Sequenced sample: peripheral blood. The receptors originated from a man aged 60 to 69 with acute or convalescent COVID-19. CDR3s include the opening cysteine and the closing phenylalanine or tryptophan. Fields, in order: V gene, J gene, CDR3 protein.

TRBV5-4	TRBJ1-6	CASSYPRQGRDSPLHF
TRBV6-5	TRBJ1-2	CASRAEYGYTF
TRBV25-1	TRBJ2-2	CASKRAGELFF
TRBV5-1	TRBJ2-2	CASSLGDAGELFF
TRBV29-1	TRBJ1-1	CSVERPSMGQGTDTEAFF
TRBV4-3	TRBJ2-1	CASSLGVAGNEQFF
TRBV27	TRBJ2-1	CASSPSGGPYNEQFF
TRBV6-5	TRBJ1-1	CASTLSQGYTEAFF
TRBV7-3	TRBJ2-3	CASSHPLAGGPSDTQYF
TRBV10-3	TRBJ2-5	CATGTGGQETQYF
TRBV10-1	TRBJ2-5	CASSETVQETQYF
TRBV6-5	TRBJ1-2	CASSRTGLAYGYTF
TRBV7-2	TRBJ1-1	CASSLGDRGFLITEAFF
TRBV11-1	TRBJ2-1	CASPGTGILFF
TRBV7-3	TRBJ2-1	CASSLTGQATNEQFF
TRBV27	TRBJ1-2	CASRELRGLDYGYTF
TRBV28	TRBJ1-2	CASSFRMTGQHGYTF
TRBV6-1	TRBJ2-1	CASSEVAGRALYNEQFF
TRBV7-2	TRBJ1-5	CASSLMGQGHQPQHF
TRBV5-1	TRBJ1-2	CASSSFNYGYTF
TRBV6-4	TRBJ2-2	CASSGAGLTGELFF
TRBV5-1	TRBJ2-2	CASSGETPLTNTGELFF
TRBV9	TRBJ1-3	CASSVAAGSRGGNTIYF
TRBV6-1	TRBJ1-2	CASSVAAGGHRYGYTF
TRBV24-1	TRBJ2-2	CATSDTGGARGELFF
TRBV30	TRBJ1-1	CAWSAPMTGVGLEAFF
TRBV19	TRBJ1-1	CASRPWAGEWTEAFF
TRBV9	TRBJ1-6	CASSEGQHYNSPLHF
TRBV7-8	TRBJ1-4	CASSYFPGATNEKLFF
TRBV11-2	TRBJ1-1	CASSLLPDLTGNTEAFF
TRBV27	TRBJ2-2	CASSPGTWNTGELFF
TRBV19	TRBJ1-3	CAREGGDFSGNTIYF
TRBV7-9	TRBJ1-1	CASSSPPGQGANTEAFF
TRBV10-3	TRBJ2-1	CAISEGTGFYNEQFF
TRBV19	TRBJ2-5	CASSISQARGQETQYF
TRBV4-1	TRBJ2-5	CASSQAGTAKETQYF
TRBV12-3/TRBV12-4	TRBJ1-2	CASSPQVSYGYTF
TRBV2	TRBJ2-1	CASSGSSGRANEQFF
TRBV7-6	TRBJ1-1	CASSLAGALYTEAFF
TRBV11-1	TRBJ2-3	CASSFGRDTDTQYF
TRBV30	TRBJ1-6	CAWGQGLLNSPLHF
TRBV12-5	TRBJ1-1	CASGLGQGRRFEAFF